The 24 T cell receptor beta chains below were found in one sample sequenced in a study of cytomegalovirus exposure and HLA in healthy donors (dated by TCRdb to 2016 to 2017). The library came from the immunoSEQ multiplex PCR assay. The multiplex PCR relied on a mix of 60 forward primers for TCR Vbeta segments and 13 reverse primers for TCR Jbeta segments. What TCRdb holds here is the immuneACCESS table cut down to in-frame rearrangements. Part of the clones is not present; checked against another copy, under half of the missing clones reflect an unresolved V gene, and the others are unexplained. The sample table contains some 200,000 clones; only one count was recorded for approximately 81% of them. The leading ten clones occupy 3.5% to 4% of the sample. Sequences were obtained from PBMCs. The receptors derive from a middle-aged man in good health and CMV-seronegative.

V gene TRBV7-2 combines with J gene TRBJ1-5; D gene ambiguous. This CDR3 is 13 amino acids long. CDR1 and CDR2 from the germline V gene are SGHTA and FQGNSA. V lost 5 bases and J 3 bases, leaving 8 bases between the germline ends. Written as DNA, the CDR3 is TGTGCCAGCAGCGTAAAGCCCAATCAGCCCCAGCATTTT. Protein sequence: CASSVKPNQPQHF.

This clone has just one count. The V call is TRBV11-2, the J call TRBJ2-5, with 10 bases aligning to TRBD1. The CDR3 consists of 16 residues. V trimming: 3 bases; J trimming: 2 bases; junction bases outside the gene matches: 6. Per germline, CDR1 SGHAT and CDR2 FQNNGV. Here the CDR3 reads CASSLWTGGQQETQYF. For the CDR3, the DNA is TGTGCCAGCAGCTTGTGGACAGGGGGACAACAAGAGACCCAGTACTTC.

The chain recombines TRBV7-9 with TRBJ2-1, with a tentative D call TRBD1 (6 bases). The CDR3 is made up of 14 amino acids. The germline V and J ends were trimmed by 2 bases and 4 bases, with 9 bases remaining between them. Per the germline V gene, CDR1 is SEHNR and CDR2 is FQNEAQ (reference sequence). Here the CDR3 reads CASSLNRAYNEQFF. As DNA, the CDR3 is TGTGCCAGCAGCTTAAACAGGGCTTACAATGAGCAGTTCTTC.

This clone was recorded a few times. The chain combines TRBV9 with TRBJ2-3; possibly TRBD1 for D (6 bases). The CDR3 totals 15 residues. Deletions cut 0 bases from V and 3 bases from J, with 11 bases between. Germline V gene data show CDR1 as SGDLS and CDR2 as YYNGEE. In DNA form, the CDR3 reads TGTGCCAGCAGCGTAGACAGGGTATCAACAGATACGCAGTATTTT. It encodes CASSVDRVSTDTQYF.

CDR3 sequence: CASSYGAGPVEQYF. The CDR3 DNA follows: TGTGCCAGCAGTTACGGGGCAGGCCCTGTCGAGCAGTACTTC. This sequence joins TRBV6-5 and TRBJ2-7, with TRBD1 as a possible D gene (5 bases). Germline V gene lookup returns CDR1 MNHEY and CDR2 SVGAGI. With 2 bases removed from V and 6 bases from J, the gap between germline ends came to 14 bases. CDR3 size: 14 residues.

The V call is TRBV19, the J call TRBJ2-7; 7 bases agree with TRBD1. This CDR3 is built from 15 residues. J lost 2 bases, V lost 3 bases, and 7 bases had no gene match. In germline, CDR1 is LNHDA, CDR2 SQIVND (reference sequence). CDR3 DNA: TGTGCCAGTAGTATGACAGGGAGCTGGGCCTACGAGCAGTACTTC. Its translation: CASSMTGSWAYEQYF.

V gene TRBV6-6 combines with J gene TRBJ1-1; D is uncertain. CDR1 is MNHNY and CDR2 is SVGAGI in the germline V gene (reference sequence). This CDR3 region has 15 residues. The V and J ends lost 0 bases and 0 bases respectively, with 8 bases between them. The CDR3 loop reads CASSYSPQMNTEAFF. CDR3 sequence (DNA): TGTGCCAGCAGTTACTCGCCACAAATGAACACTGAAGCTTTCTTT.

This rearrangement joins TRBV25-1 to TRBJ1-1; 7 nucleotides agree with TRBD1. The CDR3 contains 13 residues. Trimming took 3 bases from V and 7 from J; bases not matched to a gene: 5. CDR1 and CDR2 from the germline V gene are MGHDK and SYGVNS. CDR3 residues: CASSDLTGDEAFF. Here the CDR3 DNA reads TGTGCCAGCAGTGACCTAACAGGGGATGAAGCTTTCTTT. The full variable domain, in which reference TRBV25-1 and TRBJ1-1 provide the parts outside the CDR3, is EADIYQTPRYLVIGTGKKITLECSQTMGHDKMYWYQQDPGMELHLIHYSYGVNSTEKGDLSSESTVSRIRTEHFPLTLESARPSHTSQYLCASSDLTGDEAFFGQGTRLTVV.

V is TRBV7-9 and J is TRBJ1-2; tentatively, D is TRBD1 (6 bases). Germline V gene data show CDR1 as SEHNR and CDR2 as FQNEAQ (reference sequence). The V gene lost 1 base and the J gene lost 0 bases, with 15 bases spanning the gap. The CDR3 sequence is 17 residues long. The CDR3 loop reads CASSLGEWGQANYGYTF. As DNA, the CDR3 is TGTGCCAGCAGCTTAGGGGAATGGGGGCAAGCTAACTATGGCTACACCTTC. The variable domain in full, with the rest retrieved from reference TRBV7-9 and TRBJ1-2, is DTGVSQNPRHKITKRGQNVTFRCDPISEHNRLYWYRQTLGQGPEFLTYFQNEAQLEKSRLLSDRFSAERPKGSFSTLEIQRTEQGDSAMYLCASSLGEWGQANYGYTFGSGTRLTVV.

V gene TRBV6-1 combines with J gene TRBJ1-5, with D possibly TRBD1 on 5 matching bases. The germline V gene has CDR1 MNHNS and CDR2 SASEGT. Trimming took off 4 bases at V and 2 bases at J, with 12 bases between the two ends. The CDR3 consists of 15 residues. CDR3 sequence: CASSATGARNQPQHF. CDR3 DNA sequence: TGTGCCAGCAGTGCAACAGGCGCCCGCAATCAGCCCCAGCATTTT.

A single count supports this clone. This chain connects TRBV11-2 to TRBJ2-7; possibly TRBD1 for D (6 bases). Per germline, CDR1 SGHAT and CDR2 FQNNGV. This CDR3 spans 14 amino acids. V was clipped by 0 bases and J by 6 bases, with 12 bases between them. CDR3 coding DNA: TGTGCCAGCAGCTTAGATGGGTACAGGGCCGAGCAGTACTTC. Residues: CASSLDGYRAEQYF.

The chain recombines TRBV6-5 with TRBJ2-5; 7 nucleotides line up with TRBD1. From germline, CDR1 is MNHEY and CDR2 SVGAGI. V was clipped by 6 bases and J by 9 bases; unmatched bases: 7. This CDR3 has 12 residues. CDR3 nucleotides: TGTGCCAGCAGGACAGGGAAAGGGGCCCAGTACTTC. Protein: CASRTGKGAQYF.

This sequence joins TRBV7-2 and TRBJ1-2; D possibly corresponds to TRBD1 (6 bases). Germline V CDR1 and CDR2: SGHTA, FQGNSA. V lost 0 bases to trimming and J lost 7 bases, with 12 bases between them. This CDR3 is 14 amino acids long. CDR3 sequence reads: CASSLALQGSGYTF. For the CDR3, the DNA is TGTGCCAGCAGCTTAGCGTTACAGGGCTCTGGCTACACCTTC.

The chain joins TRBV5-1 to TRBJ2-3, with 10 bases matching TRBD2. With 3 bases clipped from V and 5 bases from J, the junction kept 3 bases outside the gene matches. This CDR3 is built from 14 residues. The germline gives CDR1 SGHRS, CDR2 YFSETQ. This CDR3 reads CASSYGLAVDTQYF. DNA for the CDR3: TGCGCCAGCAGCTATGGACTAGCGGTAGATACGCAGTATTTT.

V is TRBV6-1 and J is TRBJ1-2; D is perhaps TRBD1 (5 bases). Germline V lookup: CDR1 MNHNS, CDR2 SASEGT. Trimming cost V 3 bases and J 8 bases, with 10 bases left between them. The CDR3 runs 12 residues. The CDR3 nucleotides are TGTGCCAGCAGTGACAGGGTCGGGGGCTACACCTTC. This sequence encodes CASSDRVGGYTF.

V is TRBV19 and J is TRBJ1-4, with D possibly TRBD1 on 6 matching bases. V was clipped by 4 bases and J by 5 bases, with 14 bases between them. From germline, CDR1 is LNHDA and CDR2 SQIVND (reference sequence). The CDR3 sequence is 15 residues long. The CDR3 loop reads CASSRGPLLNEKLFF. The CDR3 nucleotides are TGTGCCAGTAGTAGGGGGCCCCTTCTGAATGAAAAACTGTTTTTT.

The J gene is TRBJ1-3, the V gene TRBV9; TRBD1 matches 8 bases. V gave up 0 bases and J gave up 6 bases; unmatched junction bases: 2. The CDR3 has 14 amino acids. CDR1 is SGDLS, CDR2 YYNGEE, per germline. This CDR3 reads CASSVATGENTIYF. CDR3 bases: TGTGCCAGCAGCGTAGCGACAGGGGAAAACACCATATATTTT.

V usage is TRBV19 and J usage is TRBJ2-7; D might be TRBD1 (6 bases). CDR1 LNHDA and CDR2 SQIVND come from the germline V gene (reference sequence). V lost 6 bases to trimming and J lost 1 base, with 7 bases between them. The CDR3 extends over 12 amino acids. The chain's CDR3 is CASRGQSYEQYF. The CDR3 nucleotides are TGTGCCAGTAGAGGACAGTCCTACGAGCAGTACTTC.

The CDR3 DNA sequence: TGTGCCAGCAGCGCGGGTGCGTGGGTAGGAAACACCATATATTTT. Translating it yields CASSAGAWVGNTIYF. The chain employs TRBV11-2 and TRBJ1-3, with D hard to call. The CDR3 covers 15 residues. The germline V gene encodes CDR1 SGHAT and CDR2 FQNNGV. Trimming stripped 5 bases from V and 4 bases from J, with 15 bases between. Drawing the rest from reference TRBV11-2 and TRBJ1-3, the complete variable domain is EAGVAQSPRYKIIEKRQSVAFWCNPISGHATLYWYQQILGQGPKLLIQFQNNGVVDDSQLPKDRFSAERLKGVDSTLKIQPAKLEDSAVYLCASSAGAWVGNTIYFGEGSWLTVV.

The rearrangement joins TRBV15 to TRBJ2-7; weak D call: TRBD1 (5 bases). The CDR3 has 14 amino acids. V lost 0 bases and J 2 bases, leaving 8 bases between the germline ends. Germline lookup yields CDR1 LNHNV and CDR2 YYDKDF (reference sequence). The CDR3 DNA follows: TGTGCCACCAGCAGAGATTCAGGGACCTACGAGCAGTACTTC. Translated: CATSRDSGTYEQYF.

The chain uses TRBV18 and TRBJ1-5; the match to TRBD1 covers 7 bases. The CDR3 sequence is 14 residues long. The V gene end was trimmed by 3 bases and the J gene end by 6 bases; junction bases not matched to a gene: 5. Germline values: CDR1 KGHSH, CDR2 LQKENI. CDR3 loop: CASSPYRGTQPQHF. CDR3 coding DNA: TGTGCCAGCTCACCTTACAGGGGTACTCAGCCCCAGCATTTT. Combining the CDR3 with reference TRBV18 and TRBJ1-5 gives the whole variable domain NAGVMQNPRHLVRRRGQEARLRCSPMKGHSHVYWYRQLPEEGLKFMVYLQKENIIDESGMPKERFSAEFPKEGPSILRIQQVVRGDSAAYFCASSPYRGTQPQHFGDGTRLSIL.

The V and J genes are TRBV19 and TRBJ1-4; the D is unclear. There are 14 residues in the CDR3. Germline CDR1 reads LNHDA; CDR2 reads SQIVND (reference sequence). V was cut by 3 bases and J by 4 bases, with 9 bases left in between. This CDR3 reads CASSIQRDNEKLFF. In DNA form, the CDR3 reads TGTGCCAGTAGTATTCAACGGGATAATGAAAAACTGTTTTTT.

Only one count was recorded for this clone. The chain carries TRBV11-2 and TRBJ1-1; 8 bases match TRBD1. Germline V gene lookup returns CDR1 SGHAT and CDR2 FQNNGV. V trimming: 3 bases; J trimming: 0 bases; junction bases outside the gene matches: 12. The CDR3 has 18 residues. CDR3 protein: CASSFRGPGLSMNTEAFF. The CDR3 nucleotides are TGTGCCAGCAGCTTCAGGGGGCCAGGACTTTCGATGAACACTGAAGCTTTCTTT.

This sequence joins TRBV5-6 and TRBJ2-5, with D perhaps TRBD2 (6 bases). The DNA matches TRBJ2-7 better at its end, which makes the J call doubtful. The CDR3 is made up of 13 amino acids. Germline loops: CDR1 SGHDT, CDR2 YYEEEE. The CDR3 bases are TGTGCCAGCAGCTTGGTCGGGAGCTACGAGCAGTACTTC. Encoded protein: CASSLVGSYEQYF.